The 18 T cell receptor beta chains reported below all come from one sample, sequenced in a study of T cell responses to AZD1222 COVID-19 vaccine. Assay used: immunoSEQ multiplex PCR; TCRdb lists only in-frame clones, some missing. The repertoire holds around 120,000 clones, with about nine tenths as singletons. The starting material was peripheral blood, obtained on day 0 of AZD1222 vaccination. Receptors originate from an adult in good health.

The CDR3 loop is CASTSGRATVHEQYF. The CDR3 region has the DNA TGTGCCAGCACATCCGGTCGAGCTACGGTCCACGAGCAGTACTTC. The genes are TRBV27 and TRBJ2-7; D ambiguous. The V gene's germline CDR1 is MNHEY and CDR2 SMNVEV (reference sequence). V was clipped by 7 bases and J by 5 bases, with 21 bases between them. The CDR3 covers 15 residues.

The CDR3 loop reads CASSPGQGGHNEQFF. Written as DNA, the CDR3 is TGCGCCAGCAGCCCCGGACAAGGGGGTCACAATGAGCAGTTCTTC. This chain uses TRBV5-1 with TRBJ2-1, with D possibly being TRBD1 (6 bases). Per germline, CDR1 SGHRS and CDR2 YFSETQ. Trimming pared 4 bases from V and 5 bases from J, leaving 16 bases between. This CDR3 is 15 amino acids long.

The genes are TRBV6-5 and TRBJ2-3; TRBD1 agrees at 10 bases. Unmatched junction bases numbered 1, after V lost 6 bases and J lost 4 bases. This CDR3 is built from 13 residues. Germline CDR1 and CDR2: MNHEY and SVGAGI. In nucleotides, the CDR3 is TGTGCCAGCAGGACAGGGGGCGCAGATACGCAGTATTTT. Residues: CASRTGGADTQYF.

V and J are TRBV7-2 and TRBJ1-2; 8 nucleotides line up with TRBD1. Unmatched junction bases numbered 5, after V lost 1 base and J lost 1 base. CDR1 and CDR2 (germline): SGHTA, FQGNSA. CDR3 length equals 16 residues. For the CDR3, the DNA is TGTGCCAGCAGCTTAGGACAGGGGTTCGGTAACTATGGCTACACCTTC. Encoded protein: CASSLGQGFGNYGYTF.

The J gene is TRBJ1-2, the V gene TRBV28, with 9 bases that match TRBD1. The CDR3 runs to 13 residues. Germline V gives CDR1 MDHEN, CDR2 SYDVKM. J was trimmed by 5 bases and V by 9 bases; bases with no gene match: 7. The CDR3 bases are TGTGCCAGTGCACAGGGGGCGAGGTATGGCTACACCTTC. Translated: CASAQGARYGYTF.

This clone was seen a handful of times. The V gene is TRBV19, the J gene TRBJ2-7, with D tentatively TRBD2 (6 bases). V lost 5 bases, J lost 4 bases, and 21 bases lay in between. The CDR3 is 16 residues long. Germline V gene data show CDR1 as LNHDA and CDR2 as SQIVND (reference sequence). CDR3 DNA: TGTGCCAGTAGTCGCGAGTCTAGCGCCGTCGGGTACGAGCAGTACTTC. This encodes CASSRESSAVGYEQYF.

This sequence joins TRBV6-1 and TRBJ2-7; TRBD1 matches at 12 bases. Germline V lookup: CDR1 MNHNS, CDR2 SASEGT. The CDR3 has 16 amino acids. The V and J ends lost 2 bases and 5 bases, in that order; junction bases with no gene match: 7. This chain's CDR3 is CASSEPPGQGADEQYF. CDR3 in DNA: TGTGCCAGCAGTGAACCCCCGGGACAGGGGGCGGACGAGCAGTACTTC.

The count of this clone is one. The rearrangement links TRBV6-5 to TRBJ1-1, with 8 bases fitting TRBD1. Germline CDR1 MNHEY, CDR2 SVGAGI. V lost 6 bases and J lost 6; bases outside the gene matches: 9. The CDR3 has 14 amino acids. In DNA, the CDR3 is TGTGCCAGCAGCAGACAGGGGACGGACTCTGAAGCTTTCTTT. This encodes CASSRQGTDSEAFF.

CDR3 in DNA: TGTGCCAGTAGTATAGAACAGGGGGCAGGAAAGGACACTGAAGCTTTCTTT. Its protein is CASSIEQGAGKDTEAFF. The V and J genes are TRBV19 and TRBJ1-1, with 9 bases lining up with TRBD1. The CDR3 runs 17 residues. Unmatched junction bases numbered 8, after V lost 0 bases and J lost 3 bases. Germline CDR1 LNHDA, CDR2 SQIVND (reference sequence).

This chain uses TRBV11-3 with TRBJ1-2; D is ambiguous. Germline values: CDR1 SGHNT, CDR2 YENEEA. The CDR3 spans 13 residues. With 1 base removed from V and 2 bases from J, the gap between germline ends came to 5 bases. CDR3 sequence: CASSLGRNYGYTF. The CDR3 nucleotides are TGTGCCAGCAGCTTAGGCAGAAACTATGGCTACACCTTC. Together with reference TRBV11-3 and TRBJ1-2, the CDR3 gives the full variable domain: EAGVVQSPRYKIIEKKQPVAFWCNPISGHNTLYWYLQNLGQGPELLIRYENEEAVDDSQLPKDRFSAERLKGVDSTLKIQPAELGDSAVYLCASSLGRNYGYTFGSGTRLTVV.

The chain combines TRBV7-2 with TRBJ2-5; tentative D call: TRBD1 (5 bases). The V end was cut by 1 base, the J end by 4 bases, with 10 bases between. Looked up from germline, CDR1 is SGHTA and CDR2 is FQGNSA. The CDR3 covers 14 residues. DNA of the CDR3: TGTGCCAGCAGCTTAGGGCTCAGGGTAGAGACCCAGTACTTC. Its translation is CASSLGLRVETQYF.

This chain links TRBV6-2 or TRBV6-3 with TRBJ1-5; possibly TRBD1 for D (5 bases). CDR3 length: 13 residues. The germline gives CDR1 MNHEY, CDR2 SVGEGT. Trimming took off 5 bases at V and 3 bases at J, with 8 bases between the two ends. CDR3 amino acids: CASSRQTNQPQHF. For the CDR3, the DNA is TGTGCCAGCAGTAGACAGACCAATCAGCCCCAGCATTTT.

This rearrangement joins TRBV5-1 to TRBJ1-1; D not resolved. This CDR3 comprises 13 residues. V lost 3 bases and J 1 base, leaving 7 bases between the germline ends. The germline V gene has CDR1 SGHRS and CDR2 YFSETQ. CDR3 in amino acids: CASSSAQNTEAFF. The CDR3 nucleotides read TGCGCCAGCAGCTCGGCCCAGAACACTGAAGCTTTCTTT.

The chain joins TRBV7-2 to TRBJ1-2; D not certain. The germline V and J ends were trimmed by 1 base and 2 bases, with 8 bases remaining between them. CDR1 and CDR2 from the germline V gene are SGHTA and FQGNSA. The CDR3 sequence is 14 residues long. CDR3 nucleotide sequence: TGTGCCAGCAGCTTAGATGGCAGCAACTATGGCTACACCTTC. Protein: CASSLDGSNYGYTF.

The rearrangement links TRBV5-1 to TRBJ1-2; 7 nucleotides line up with TRBD1. Germline CDR1 reads SGHRS; CDR2 reads YFSETQ. The CDR3 consists of 16 residues. V gave up 0 bases and J gave up 2 bases; unmatched junction bases: 7. The CDR3 here is CASSLAGTVPNYGYTF. CDR3 in DNA: TGCGCCAGCAGCTTGGCCGGGACAGTCCCAAACTATGGCTACACCTTC. The full variable domain, rest sourced from reference TRBV5-1 and TRBJ1-2, is KAGVTQTPRYLIKTRGQQVTLSCSPISGHRSVSWYQQTPGQGLQFLFEYFSETQRNKGNFPGRFSGRQFSNSRSEMNVSTLELGDSALYLCASSLAGTVPNYGYTFGSGTRLTVV.

The V call is TRBV7-2, the J call TRBJ1-6, with TRBD1 identical over 10 bases. CDR3 length: 15 amino acids. Germline V gives CDR1 SGHTA, CDR2 FQGNSA. With V trimmed by 5 bases and J by 8 bases, 6 bases remained unmatched. The CDR3 DNA reads TGTGCCAGCAGCGTGACAGGGGGCGCGTATTCACCCCTCCACTTT. This translates into CASSVTGGAYSPLHF.

The V call is TRBV7-2, the J call TRBJ2-7, with 11 bases that match TRBD2. Germline CDR1 and CDR2: SGHTA and FQGNSA. The CDR3 runs 15 residues. The V gene end was trimmed by 5 bases and the J gene end by 7 bases; junction bases not matched to a gene: 10. CDR3: CASSRFSGGAGEQYF. CDR3 nucleotides: TGTGCCAGCAGCCGTTTTAGCGGGGGGGCAGGAGAGCAGTACTTC.

The chain carries TRBV7-9 and TRBJ1-1; D is possibly TRBD1 (5 bases). The CDR3 has 13 amino acids. V was shortened by 5 bases and J by 3 bases, with 10 bases between the two germline ends. Germline loops: CDR1 SEHNR, CDR2 FQNEAQ (reference sequence). The CDR3 DNA is TGTGCCAGCAGCCCCATGGGGGACACTGAAGCTTTCTTT. Its protein product is CASSPMGDTEAFF. Variable domain in full (rest from reference TRBV7-9 and TRBJ1-1): DTGVSQNPRHKITKRGQNVTFRCDPISEHNRLYWYRQTLGQGPEFLTYFQNEAQLEKSRLLSDRFSAERPKGSFSTLEIQRTEQGDSAMYLCASSPMGDTEAFFGQGTRLTVV.